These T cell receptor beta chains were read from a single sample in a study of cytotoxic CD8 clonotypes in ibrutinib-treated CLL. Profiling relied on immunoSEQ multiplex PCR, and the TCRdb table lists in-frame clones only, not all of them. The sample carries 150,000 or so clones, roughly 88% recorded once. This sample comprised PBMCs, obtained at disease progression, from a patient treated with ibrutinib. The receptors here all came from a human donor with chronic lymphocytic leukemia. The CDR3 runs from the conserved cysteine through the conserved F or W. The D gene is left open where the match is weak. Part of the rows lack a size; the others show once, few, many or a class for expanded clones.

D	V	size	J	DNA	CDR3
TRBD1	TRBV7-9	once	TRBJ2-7	TGTGCCAGCAGCCCCCAGGCCCGGGACAGGGGTTTCTACGAGCAGTACTTC	CASSPQARDRGFYEQYF
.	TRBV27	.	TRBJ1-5	TGTGCCAGCAGTTTATCGTTCGGGCCTAGCAATCAGCCCCAGCATTTT	CASSLSFGPSNQPQHF
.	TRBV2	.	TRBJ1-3	TGTGCCACCCAACAGGAAACTGGAAACACCATATATTTT	CATQQETGNTIYF
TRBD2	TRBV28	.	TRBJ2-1	TGTGCCAGCAGCCTCCTTAGCGGGAGGGCCTACAATGAGCAGTTCTTC	CASSLLSGRAYNEQFF
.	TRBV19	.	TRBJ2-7	TGTGCCAGTAGAGTAATGGACAGCTCCTACGAGCAGTACTTC	CASRVMDSSYEQYF
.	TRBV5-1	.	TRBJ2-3	TGCGCCAGCAGCTTGGTTTCTGGCGGAAGCGGTATGGTGGATACGCAGTATTTT	CASSLVSGGSGMVDTQYF
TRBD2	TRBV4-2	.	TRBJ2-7	TGTGCCAGCAGCCTAAAAGCGGGATTTTCCTACGAGCAGTACTTC	CASSLKAGFSYEQYF
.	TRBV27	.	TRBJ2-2	TGTGCCAGCACCCAATATGGGAGTATCGACACCGGGGAGCTGTTTTTT	CASTQYGSIDTGELFF
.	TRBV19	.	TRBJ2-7	TGTGCCAGTCAAGAGCGGAAGGGGGTCGGGGAGCAGTACTTC	CASQERKGVGEQYF
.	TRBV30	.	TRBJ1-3	TGTGCCTGGAGTGTACGAGGGGCTCCTGGAAACACCATATATTTT	CAWSVRGAPGNTIYF
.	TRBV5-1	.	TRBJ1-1	TGCGCCAGCAGCTTGGTTAGAGTCCCGGACACTGAAGCTTTCTTT	CASSLVRVPDTEAFF
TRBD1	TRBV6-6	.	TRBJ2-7	TGTGCCAGCACCTCCGGACAGGGCGAGCAGTACTTC	CASTSGQGEQYF
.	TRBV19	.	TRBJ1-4	TGTGCCAGTCAATCCAAGGGTGCCCGACTAGGTGAAAAACTGTTTTTT	CASQSKGARLGEKLFF
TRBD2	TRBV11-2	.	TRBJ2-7	TGTGCCAGCAGCAGCTTGGGACTAGCGGGAGCCGAGCAGTACTTC	CASSSLGLAGAEQYF
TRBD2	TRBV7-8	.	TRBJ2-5	TGTGCCAGCAGCTTGACTAGCGGGATTGAGACCCAGTACTTC	CASSLTSGIETQYF
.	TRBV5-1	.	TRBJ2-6	TGCGCCAGCATTGAGGTCCCCTCTGGGGCCAACGTCCTGACTTTC	CASIEVPSGANVLTF